The 12 T cell receptor beta chains in this list originate from one sample, sequenced in a study of human T cells and chemical hapten exposure. MiXCR, run by TCRdb on the RACE reads, gives a single entry per CDR3 protein. Here the sample spans some 77,000 distinct CDR3 sequences, 9% to 12% being singletons. Noted time point: patch test 1, 2 weeks after DPC sensitization. The treatment here: therapeutic diphenylcyclopropenone sensitization with weekly scalp DPC. The sample was whole blood, taken in connection with sensitization to the hapten diphenylcyclopropenone (DPC). The receptors here all came from a woman between 45 and 65 years old with alopecia areata. Some clones in this sample may be carry-over from other donors' samples.

This clonotype came up many times. The J gene is TRBJ1-4, the V gene TRBV27; unclear D gene. Germline CDR1 and CDR2: MNHEY and SMNVEV (reference sequence). V lost 5 bases to trimming and J lost 3 bases, with 4 bases between them. CDR3 length: 12 amino acids. Here the CDR3 reads CASSGANEKLFF. CDR3 DNA sequence: TGTGCCAGCAGTGGCGCTAATGAAAAACTGTTTTTT.

The chain links TRBV9 to TRBJ2-7; 9 nucleotides agree with TRBD2. This CDR3 region has 16 residues. Germline V gene sequence: CDR1 SGDLS, CDR2 YYNGEE. The V segment lost 4 bases and the J segment 7 bases; nucleotides outside the gene matches: 15. CDR3 DNA sequence: TGTGCCAGCAGCACGACTAGCGGAAGACCCCTGGGTGAGCAGTACTTC. This sequence encodes CASSTTSGRPLGEQYF.

This clonotype was counted many times. The chain uses TRBV5-4 and TRBJ2-7; D is unclear. In germline, CDR1 is SGHNT, CDR2 YYREEE (reference sequence). Trimming took off 4 bases at V and 6 bases at J, with 8 bases between the two ends. The CDR3 has 11 amino acids. The DNA for the CDR3 is TGTGCCAGCAGCGCGGAGCGCGAGCAGTACTTC. It translates to CASSAEREQYF.

This clonotype was observed many times. The chain employs TRBV12-3 or TRBV12-4 and TRBJ2-2, with 12 positions matching TRBD2. V shed 7 bases, J shed 0 bases, and the junction held 9 bases outside the gene matches. CDR3 length: 18 amino acids. The CDR3 protein is CASKFRGLAGPNTGELFF. CDR3 nucleotides: TGTGCCAGCAAATTCCGGGGACTAGCGGGTCCGAACACCGGGGAGCTGTTTTTT.

This clonotype was recorded a few times. This chain links TRBV29-1 with TRBJ1-1; D is possibly TRBD1 (5 bases). Trimming took 4 bases from V and 0 from J, leaving 6 bases between them. Looked up from germline, CDR1 is SQVTM and CDR2 is ANQGSEA. The CDR3 runs to 12 residues. CDR3 nucleotides: TGCAGCGTTGGACAGATGAACACTGAAGCTTTCTTT. Translated: CSVGQMNTEAFF.

The sample holds a few counts of this clonotype. This chain joins TRBV11-2 and TRBJ2-3, with D perhaps matching TRBD2 (6 bases). Germline V gives CDR1 SGHAT, CDR2 FQNNGV. Trimming removed 5 bases at V and 13 bases at J, with 13 bases between. This CDR3 has 11 amino acids. The CDR3 sequence: CASSQGGVEYF. The DNA of the CDR3 is TGTGCCAGCAGCCAAGGAGGGGTCGAGTATTTT.

In its sample, this clonotype was seen a few times. V is TRBV4-2 and J is TRBJ2-1; D is uncertain. Germline lookup yields CDR1 LGHNA and CDR2 YNFKEQ. Trimming cost V 0 bases and J 10 bases, with 13 bases left between them. CDR3 size: 14 residues. This chain's CDR3 is CASSQDSAQREQFF. The CDR3 bases are TGTGCCAGCAGCCAAGATTCGGCCCAAAGGGAGCAGTTCTTC.

This clonotype occurred a few times. This chain connects TRBV7-6 to TRBJ2-3; 8 bases are shared with TRBD2. Germline CDR1 is SGHVS and CDR2 is FNYEAQ. Trimming at V came to 6 bases and at J to 6 bases, leaving 14 bases not matched to a gene. This CDR3 has 16 residues. This CDR3 reads CASRPKTGTREDTQYF. The CDR3 bases are TGTGCCAGCAGACCAAAGACCGGGACTAGAGAGGATACGCAGTATTTT.

Regarding this clonotype: This could be a read error, since a much larger clone is one nucleotide away. This sequence joins TRBV11-2 and TRBJ2-5; tentative D call: TRBD1 (5 bases). The CDR3 spans 14 residues. With 1 base removed from V and 5 bases from J, the gap between germline ends came to 11 bases. CDR1 and CDR2 (germline): SGHAT, FQNNGV. The CDR3 reads CASSLGQGAETQYF. CDR3 in DNA: TGTGCCAGCAGCTTAGGGCAGGGCGCCGAGACCCAGTACTTC.

This clonotype appeared many times. V and J are TRBV7-2 and TRBJ2-7; 8 bases are shared with TRBD1. Trimming at V came to 5 bases and at J to 6 bases, leaving 12 bases not matched to a gene. The CDR3 covers 15 residues. Per the germline V gene, CDR1 is SGHTA and CDR2 is FQGNSA. The CDR3 spells CASSQQPGQGSEQYF. CDR3 coding DNA: TGTGCCAGCAGCCAACAACCTGGACAGGGAAGCGAGCAGTACTTC.

This clonotype was observed a handful of times. The gene calls are TRBV29-1 and TRBJ1-3; D remains ambiguous. Between the trimmed V and J ends, which lost 2 bases and 0 bases, there was a span of 8 bases. Looked up from germline, CDR1 is SQVTM and CDR2 is ANQGSEA. The CDR3 is 14 amino acids. For the CDR3, the DNA is TGCAGCGTTGAAAGGGTCTCCTCTGGAAACACCATATATTTT. Translation gives CSVERVSSGNTIYF. The variable domain in full, with the rest retrieved from reference TRBV29-1 and TRBJ1-3, is SAVISQKPSRDICQRGTSLTIQCQVDSQVTMMFWYRQQPGQSLTLIATANQGSEATYESGFVIDKFPISRPNLTFSTLTVSNMSPEDSSIYLCSVERVSSGNTIYFGEGSWLTVV.

The V call is TRBV10-3, the J call TRBJ2-3; D gene unclear. Per the germline V gene, CDR1 is ENHRY and CDR2 is SYGVKD. CDR3 length: 12 residues. Trimming cost V 3 bases and J 6 bases, with 7 bases left between them. The CDR3 loop reads CAISDKTDTQYF. The CDR3, as DNA: TGTGCCATCAGTGACAAGACGGATACGCAGTATTTT.